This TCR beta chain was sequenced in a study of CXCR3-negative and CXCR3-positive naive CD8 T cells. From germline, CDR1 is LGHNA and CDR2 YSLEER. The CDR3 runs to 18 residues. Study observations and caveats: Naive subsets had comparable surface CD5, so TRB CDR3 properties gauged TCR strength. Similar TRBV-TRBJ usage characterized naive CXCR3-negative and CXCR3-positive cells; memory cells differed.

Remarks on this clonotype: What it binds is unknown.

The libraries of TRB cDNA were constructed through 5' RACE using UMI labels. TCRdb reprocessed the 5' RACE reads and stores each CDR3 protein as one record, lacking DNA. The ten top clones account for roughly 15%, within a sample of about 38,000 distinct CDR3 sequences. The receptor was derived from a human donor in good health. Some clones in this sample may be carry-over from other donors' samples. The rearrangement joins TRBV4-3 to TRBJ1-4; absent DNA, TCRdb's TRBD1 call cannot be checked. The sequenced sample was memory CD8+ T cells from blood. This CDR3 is CASSQGLTGGDINEKLFF.